One and the same sample provided the 4 T cell receptor beta chains below, sequenced in a study of T cells expressing NK-cell markers. TCRdb reanalyzed the 5' RACE reads, giving one entry per CDR3 protein sequence and no DNA. Recorded for this sample: 350,000 to 400,000 distinct CDR3 sequences. The material sequenced was blood T cells: a sorted CD56 or NKG2C T cell subset, CD4+ or CD8+ T cells, or bulk PBMC T cells (not recorded which). The receptors come from a woman between 50 and 59 years old in good health.

The gene calls are TRBV19 and TRBJ1-5. Germline V gene data show CDR1 as LNHDA and CDR2 as SQIVND (reference sequence). This CDR3 spans 14 amino acids. CDR3 residues: CASSKGGKNQPQHF.

V and J are TRBV20-1 and TRBJ1-5; the D call from TCRdb, TRBD1, cannot be confirmed without DNA. Germline V gene sequence: CDR1 DFQATT, CDR2 SNEGSKA (reference sequence). The CDR3 contains 15 residues. The CDR3 loop reads CSARPGSRGDQPQHF.

The chain has TRBV30 and TRBJ2-2; TCRdb designates TRBD1, a call that cannot be tested without DNA. This CDR3 has 14 residues. Germline assignment: CDR1 GTSNPN and CDR2 SVGIG (reference sequence). CDR3 region: CARRDRGYTGELFF. Full variable domain (outside the CDR3, taken from reference TRBV30 and TRBJ2-2): SQTIHQWPATLVQPVGSPLSLECTVEGTSNPNLYWYRQAAGRGLQLLFYSVGIGQISSEVPQNLSASRPQDRQFILSSKKLLLSDSGFYLCARRDRGYTGELFFGEGSRLTVL.

The rearrangement uses TRBV4-1 and TRBJ1-1; TCRdb's D gene call, TRBD1, goes unchecked for lack of DNA. CDR1 and CDR2 from the germline V gene are MGHRA and YSYEKL. This CDR3 has 15 amino acids. CDR3 residues: CASFDRGSSNTEAFF.